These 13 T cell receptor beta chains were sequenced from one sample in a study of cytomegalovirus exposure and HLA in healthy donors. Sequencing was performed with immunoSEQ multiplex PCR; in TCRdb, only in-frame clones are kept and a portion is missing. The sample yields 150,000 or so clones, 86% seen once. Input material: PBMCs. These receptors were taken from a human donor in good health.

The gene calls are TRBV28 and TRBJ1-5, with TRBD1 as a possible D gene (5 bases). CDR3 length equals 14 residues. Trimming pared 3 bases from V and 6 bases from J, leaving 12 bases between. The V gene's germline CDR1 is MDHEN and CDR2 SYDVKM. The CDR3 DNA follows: TGTGCCAGCAGTTTTCGGACAACTTTTCAGCCCCAGCATTTT. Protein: CASSFRTTFQPQHF.

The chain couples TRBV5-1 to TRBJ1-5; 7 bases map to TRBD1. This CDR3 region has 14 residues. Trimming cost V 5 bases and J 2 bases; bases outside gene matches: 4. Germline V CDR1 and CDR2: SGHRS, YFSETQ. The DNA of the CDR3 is TGCGCCAGCAGTACAGGACAGGGCAATCAGCCCCAGCATTTT. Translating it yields CASSTGQGNQPQHF.

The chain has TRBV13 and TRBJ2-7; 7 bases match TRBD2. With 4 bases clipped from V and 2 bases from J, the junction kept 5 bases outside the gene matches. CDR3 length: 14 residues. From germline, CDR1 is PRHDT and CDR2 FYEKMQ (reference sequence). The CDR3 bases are TGTGCCAGCAGCTCACTGGGGAGGGCCTACGAGCAGTACTTC. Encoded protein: CASSSLGRAYEQYF. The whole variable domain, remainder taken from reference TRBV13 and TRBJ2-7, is AAGVIQSPRHLIKEKRETATLKCYPIPRHDTVYWYQQGPGQDPQFLISFYEKMQSDKGSIPDRFSAQQFSDYHSELNMSSLELGDSALYFCASSSLGRAYEQYFGPGTRLTVT.

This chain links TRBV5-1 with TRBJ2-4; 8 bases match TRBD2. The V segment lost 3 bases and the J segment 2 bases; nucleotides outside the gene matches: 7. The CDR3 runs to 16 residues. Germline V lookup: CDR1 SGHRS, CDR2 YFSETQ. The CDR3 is CASSYSSGGSKNIQYF. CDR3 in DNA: TGCGCCAGCAGCTATTCGTCGGGGGGGTCCAAAAACATTCAGTACTTC.

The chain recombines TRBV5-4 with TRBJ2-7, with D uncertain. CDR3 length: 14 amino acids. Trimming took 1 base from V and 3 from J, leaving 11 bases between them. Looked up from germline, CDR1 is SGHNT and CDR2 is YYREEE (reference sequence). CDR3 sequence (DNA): TGTGCCAGCAGCTTGTCAAGCGAAAACTACGAGCAGTACTTC. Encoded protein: CASSLSSENYEQYF.

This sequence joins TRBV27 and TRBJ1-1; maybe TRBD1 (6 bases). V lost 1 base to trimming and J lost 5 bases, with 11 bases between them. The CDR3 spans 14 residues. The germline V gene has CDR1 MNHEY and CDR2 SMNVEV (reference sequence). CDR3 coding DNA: TGTGCCAGCAGTTTATTTGGGGGCTGGACTGAAGCTTTCTTT. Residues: CASSLFGGWTEAFF.

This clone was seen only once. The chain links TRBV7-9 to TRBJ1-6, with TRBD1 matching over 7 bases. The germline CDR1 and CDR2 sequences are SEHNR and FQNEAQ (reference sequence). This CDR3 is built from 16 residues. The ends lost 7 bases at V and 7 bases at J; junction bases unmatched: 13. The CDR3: CASMYQSGGGNSPLHF. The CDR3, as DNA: TGTGCCAGCATGTACCAATCAGGGGGTGGGAATTCACCCCTCCACTTT.

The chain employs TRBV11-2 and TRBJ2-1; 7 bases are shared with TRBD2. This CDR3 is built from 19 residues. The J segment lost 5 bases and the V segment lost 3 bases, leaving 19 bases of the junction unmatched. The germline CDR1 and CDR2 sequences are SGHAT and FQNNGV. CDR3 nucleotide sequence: TGTGCCAGCAGCTTTCTATTAAGAAGTGGGCTAGCGGCCGACAATGAGCAGTTCTTC. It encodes CASSFLLRSGLAADNEQFF.

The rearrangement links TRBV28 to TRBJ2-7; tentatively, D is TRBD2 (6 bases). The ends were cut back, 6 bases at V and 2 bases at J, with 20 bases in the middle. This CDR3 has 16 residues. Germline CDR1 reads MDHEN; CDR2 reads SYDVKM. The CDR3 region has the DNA TGTGCCAGCAGCTACGCCCGAGGAGGGGCAACCTACGAGCAGTACTTC. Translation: CASSYARGGATYEQYF. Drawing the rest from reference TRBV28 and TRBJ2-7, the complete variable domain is DVKVTQSSRYLVKRTGEKVFLECVQDMDHENMFWYRQDPGLGLRLIYFSYDVKMKEKGDIPEGYSVSREKKERFSLILESASTNQTSMYLCASSYARGGATYEQYFGPGTRLTVT.

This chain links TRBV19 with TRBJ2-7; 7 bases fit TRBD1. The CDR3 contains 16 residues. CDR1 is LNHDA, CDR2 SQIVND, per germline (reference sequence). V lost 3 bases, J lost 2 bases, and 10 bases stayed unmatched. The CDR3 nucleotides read TGTGCCAGTAGTATGCCGAGGACAGGATACCCCTACGAGCAGTACTTC. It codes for CASSMPRTGYPYEQYF. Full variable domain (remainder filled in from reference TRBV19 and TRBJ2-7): DGGITQSPKYLFRKEGQNVTLSCEQNLNHDAMYWYRQDPGQGLRLIYYSQIVNDFQKGDIAEGYSVSREKKESFPLTVTSAQKNPTAFYLCASSMPRTGYPYEQYFGPGTRLTVT.

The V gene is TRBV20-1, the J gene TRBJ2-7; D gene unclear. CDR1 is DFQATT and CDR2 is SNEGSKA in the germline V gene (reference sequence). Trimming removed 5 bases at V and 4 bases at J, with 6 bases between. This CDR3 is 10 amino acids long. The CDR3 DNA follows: TGCAGTGCTGAGCTTTACGAGCAGTACTTC. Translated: CSAELYEQYF.

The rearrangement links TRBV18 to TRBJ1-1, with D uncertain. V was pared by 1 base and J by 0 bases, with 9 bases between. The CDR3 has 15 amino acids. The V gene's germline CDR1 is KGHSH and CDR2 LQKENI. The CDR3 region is CASSPRTDMNTEAFF. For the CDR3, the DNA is TGTGCCAGCTCACCACGAACAGATATGAACACTGAAGCTTTCTTT.

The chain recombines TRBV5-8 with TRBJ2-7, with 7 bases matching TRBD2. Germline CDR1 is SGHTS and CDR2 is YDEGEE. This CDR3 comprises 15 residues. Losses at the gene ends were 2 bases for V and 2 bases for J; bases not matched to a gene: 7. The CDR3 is CASSFSSGRTYEQYF. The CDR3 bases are TGTGCCAGCAGCTTCAGTAGCGGGCGCACCTACGAGCAGTACTTC.